Below, 23 T cell receptor beta chains from the same sample are listed, as sequenced in a study of post-analysis software for immune sequencing data. TCR beta cDNA libraries included unique molecular identifiers. TCRdb analysed the PCR reads with MiXCR anew, one entry per CDR3 protein. The repertoire has approximately 260,000 distinct CDR3 sequences, around 34% of them found once; the top ten carry around 5%. Notes on the study in general: Elevated frequency relative to controls characterized roughly 5 TRBV segments in patients, TRBV5-6, TRBV5-1 and TRBV20-1 among them.

These TCRs are of unknown antigen specificity. The sequenced sample consisted of blood. Source of these receptors: a girl between 10 and 17 years old with multiple sclerosis.

This clonotype was seen repeatedly, ten times or more. The rearrangement links TRBV29-1 to TRBJ2-1; 7 bases agree with TRBD2. Germline V CDR1 and CDR2: SQVTM, ANQGSEA. V lost 7 bases to trimming and J lost 8 bases; unmatched junction nucleotides: 17. The CDR3 runs 15 residues. CDR3 bases: TGCAGCGAAATGAACCGGGAGGTTAACGGGGATGAGCAGTTCTTC. Amino acids: CSEMNREVNGDEQFF.

This clonotype was seen repeatedly, ten times or more. V is TRBV7-9 and J is TRBJ2-1; 8 bases are a match to TRBD2. V shed 5 bases and J 15 bases; nucleotides not matched to a gene: 12. The CDR3 is 13 amino acids. Germline V gene data show CDR1 as SEHNR and CDR2 as FQNEAQ (reference sequence). In nucleotides, the CDR3 is TGTGCCAGCAGCCCTCCTTTGCGGGAGGTAATGTTCTTC. This codes for CASSPPLREVMFF.

This clonotype was recorded at least ten times. The chain combines TRBV15 with TRBJ2-5; D possibly uses TRBD1 or TRBD2 (6 bases each). The CDR3 covers 12 residues. The V and J ends lost 6 bases and 7 bases respectively, with 12 bases between them. From germline, CDR1 is LNHNV and CDR2 YYDKDF (reference sequence). The CDR3 coding sequence is TGTGCCACCAGGCGCAGGGGAGGGACCCAGTACTTC. Protein: CATRRRGGTQYF.

The table lists this clonotype with many counts. This sequence joins TRBV29-1 and TRBJ1-1; D remains ambiguous. The CDR3 is 13 amino acids. Germline V gene data show CDR1 as SQVTM and CDR2 as ANQGSEA. V gave up 4 bases and J gave up 3 bases, with 12 bases separating them. The CDR3 sequence: CSVARRLDTEAFF. CDR3 sequence (DNA): TGCAGCGTTGCCAGACGATTGGACACTGAAGCTTTCTTT.

The chain is built from TRBV20-1 and TRBJ1-5; TRBD1 might be the D (6 bases). The CDR3 runs 17 residues. Trimming took off 2 bases at V and 0 bases at J, with 17 bases between the two ends. Per the germline V gene, CDR1 is DFQATT and CDR2 is SNEGSKA (reference sequence). Written as DNA, the CDR3 is TGCAGTGCTAGACCCAGGGAGGGGGGCCATAGCAATCAGCCCCAGCATTTT. Translation gives CSARPREGGHSNQPQHF.

CDR3 in DNA: TGCAGCGTTGAAGGGGCCTGGGGAGGAGCTTTCTTT. Amino acids: CSVEGAWGGAFF. The chain is built from TRBV29-1 and TRBJ1-1; no reliable D call. The germline V gene encodes CDR1 SQVTM and CDR2 ANQGSEA. Trimming removed 1 base at V and 10 bases at J, with 13 bases between. The CDR3 spans 12 residues.

This clonotype was recorded at least ten times. This sequence joins TRBV7-8 and TRBJ2-6, with D hard to call. The germline V gene encodes CDR1 SGHVS and CDR2 FQNEAQ. V was trimmed by 1 base and J by 0 bases, leaving 7 bases between them. The CDR3 is 16 residues long. The CDR3 loop is CASSLGVGSGANVLTF. The CDR3 DNA reads as TGTGCCAGCAGCTTAGGAGTGGGCTCTGGGGCCAACGTCCTGACTTTC.

CDR3 nucleotides: TGTGCCAGCCAAGGGGATCAGCCCCAGCATTTT. Translating it yields CASQGDQPQHF. This chain links TRBV6-1 with TRBJ1-5; possibly TRBD1 for D (5 bases). V lost 8 bases, J lost 5 bases, and 7 bases lay in between. Per the germline V gene, CDR1 is MNHNS and CDR2 is SASEGT. This CDR3 is 11 amino acids long.

This clonotype turned up a few times. This chain links TRBV27 with TRBJ2-4; TRBD1 might be the D (5 bases). The better agreement between TRBJ2-7 and the DNA end casts doubt on the J call. The CDR3 consists of 13 residues. CDR1 is MNHEY, CDR2 SMNVEV, per germline (reference sequence). The CDR3 DNA is TGTGCCAGCAGTCCTAGACAGTCCTACGAGCAGTACTTC. The encoded protein is CASSPRQSYEQYF.

In its sample, this clonotype was seen a few times. This chain connects TRBV12-3 or TRBV12-4 to TRBJ1-1; the D gene is possibly TRBD1 (6 bases). The germline V and J ends were trimmed by 5 bases and 6 bases, with 13 bases remaining between them. The CDR3 loop spans 13 amino acids. The CDR3 reads CASSARDTSEAFF. CDR3 nucleotide sequence: TGTGCCAGCAGTGCCCGGGACACATCTGAAGCTTTCTTT.

Concerning this clonotype: Since a much larger clone is just one base distant, this may be a read error. This chain joins TRBV20-1 and TRBJ1-5; a weak D match, TRBD1 (5 bases). The CDR3 covers 17 residues. Germline V lookup: CDR1 DFQATT, CDR2 SNEGSKA (reference sequence). Trimming stripped 2 bases from V and 2 bases from J, with 19 bases between. Written as DNA, the CDR3 is TGCAGTGCTAGACTCGCTCATCAGGGTGTTGGCAATCAGCCCCAGCATTTT. Residues: CSARLAHQGVGNQPQHF.

This sequence joins TRBV14 and TRBJ2-1, with 10 bases matching TRBD1. Unmatched junction bases numbered 19, after V lost 2 bases and J lost 6 bases. CDR1 and CDR2 (germline): SGHDN, FVKESK. The CDR3 contains 20 residues. The DNA of the CDR3 is TGTGCCAGCAGCCAACACCGGACAGGGGGAGGAAGGGGTTTCACCAATGAGCAGTTCTTC. Its protein is CASSQHRTGGGRGFTNEQFF.

The V gene is TRBV7-2, the J gene TRBJ2-1; no firm D call. V was shortened by 5 bases and J by 10 bases, with 9 bases between the two germline ends. The germline V gene has CDR1 SGHTA and CDR2 FQGNSA. The CDR3 is made up of 11 amino acids. CDR3 loop: CASSPLLEQFF. The CDR3 coding sequence is TGTGCCAGCAGCCCCCTTTTAGAGCAGTTCTTC. Drawing the rest from reference TRBV7-2 and TRBJ2-1, the complete variable domain is GAGVSQSPSNKVTEKGKDVELRCDPISGHTALYWYRQSLGQGLEFLIYFQGNSAPDKSGLPSDRFSAERTGGSVSTLTIQRTQQEDSAVYLCASSPLLEQFFGPGTRLTVL.

Concerning this clonotype: A much bigger clone sits one base away, suggesting this may be a read error. This sequence joins TRBV27 and TRBJ1-6, with D uncertain. Trimming shortened V by 6 bases and J by 2 bases, and 17 bases separated the two germline ends. Per the germline V gene, CDR1 is MNHEY and CDR2 is SMNVEV (reference sequence). This CDR3 is 17 amino acids long. CDR3 nucleotide sequence: TGTGCCAGCAGCCGAAGGTGGGATCCCACCTATAATTCACCCCTCCACTTT. It encodes CASSRRWDPTYNSPLHF.

This clonotype appeared many times. CDR3: CASGRGPRADTQYF. For the CDR3, the DNA is TGTGCCAGCGGGCGCGGGCCGCGGGCAGATACGCAGTATTTT. The gene calls are TRBV5-6 and TRBJ2-3; perhaps TRBD2 as D (5 bases). V was cut by 7 bases and J by 4 bases, with 16 bases left in between. CDR3 length equals 14 residues. Germline-derived CDR1 and CDR2 are SGHDT and YYEEEE.

This clonotype came up a few times. This chain connects TRBV5-1 to TRBJ2-5; TRBD1 matches at 9 bases. The trim removed 7 bases at V and 4 bases at J, leaving 14 bases unmatched. There are 16 residues in the CDR3. Germline V CDR1 and CDR2: SGHRS, YFSETQ. The CDR3 reads CASAPDRGNRAETQYF. The CDR3 bases are TGCGCCAGCGCCCCTGACAGGGGGAACAGGGCAGAGACCCAGTACTTC.

The gene calls are TRBV7-8 and TRBJ2-5; D might be TRBD1 or TRBD2, each matching 5 bases. The DNA end favors TRBJ2-7, so the J call may be wrong. The CDR3 totals 14 residues. Per the germline V gene, CDR1 is SGHVS and CDR2 is FQNEAQ. The CDR3 region is CASSLGASQGEQYF. The CDR3 DNA reads TGTGCCAGCAGCTTAGGAGCTAGCCAGGGCGAGCAGTACTTC.

This rearrangement joins TRBV20-1 to TRBJ2-1, with 9 positions matching TRBD2. V dropped 5 bases and J dropped 5; count of bases not matched to a gene: 10. The germline gives CDR1 DFQATT, CDR2 SNEGSKA (reference sequence). This CDR3 comprises 15 residues. CDR3 sequence reads: CSASAGGQDNNEQFF. CDR3 sequence (DNA): TGCAGTGCTTCAGCGGGAGGACAAGATAACAATGAGCAGTTCTTC.

This clonotype was recorded at least ten times. The chain is built from TRBV7-9 and TRBJ2-1; 12 nucleotides agree with TRBD2. CDR3 size: 12 residues. V trimming: 8 bases; J trimming: 12 bases; junction bases outside the gene matches: 5. Germline V CDR1 and CDR2: SEHNR, FQNEAQ (reference sequence). As DNA, the CDR3 is TGTGCCAGCGGGCGACTAGCGGGAGTGCAGTTCTTC. The encoded protein is CASGRLAGVQFF.

On this clonotype: Sequence at one end of the junction differs from germline and may be a read error. The rearrangement links TRBV7-3 to TRBJ2-3; D gene ambiguous. Per germline, CDR1 SGHTA and CDR2 FQGTGA. This CDR3 spans 13 amino acids. CDR3 loop: CASSLTSTDTEYF. In DNA, the CDR3 is TGTGCCAGCAGCTTAACTAGCACAGATACGGAGTATTTT.

This clonotype turned up a few times. Just one base apart from a much larger clone, this may be a read error. J is TRBJ2-5 and V is TRBV5-1; 9 bases fit TRBD2. After removal of 4 bases from V and 1 base from J, the junction contained 8 bases not matched to a gene. The germline V gene has CDR1 SGHRS and CDR2 YFSETQ. The CDR3 loop spans 16 amino acids. CDR3 in amino acids: CASSPGRAGGQETQYF. The CDR3 DNA follows: TGCGCCAGCAGCCCGGGACGAGCGGGGGGCCAAGAGACCCAGTACTTC. The full variable domain, with the rest looked up from reference TRBV5-1 and TRBJ2-5, is KAGVTQTPRYLIKTRGQQVTLSCSPISGHRSVSWYQQTPGQGLQFLFEYFSETQRNKGNFPGRFSGRQFSNSRSEMNVSTLELGDSALYLCASSPGRAGGQETQYFGPGTRLLVL.

The sample holds many counts of this clonotype. CDR3 nucleotide sequence: TGCAGTGCTCTTAGGACAGGCGGAGGCTACACCTTC. It specifies CSALRTGGGYTF. V gene TRBV20-1 combines with J gene TRBJ1-2; TRBD1 matches 7 bases. The germline V gene encodes CDR1 DFQATT and CDR2 SNEGSKA (reference sequence). The length of the CDR3 is 12 residues. The trim removed 5 bases at V and 8 bases at J, leaving 8 bases unmatched.

The chain uses TRBV28 and TRBJ2-4; no clear D. With the DNA end fitting TRBJ2-7 better, the J assignment may be wrong. The CDR3 sequence is 12 residues long. From germline, CDR1 is MDHEN and CDR2 SYDVKM. CDR3 in DNA: TGTGCCAGTAGGCAAGCACCAGGCGAGCAGTACTTC. Protein sequence: CASRQAPGEQYF.